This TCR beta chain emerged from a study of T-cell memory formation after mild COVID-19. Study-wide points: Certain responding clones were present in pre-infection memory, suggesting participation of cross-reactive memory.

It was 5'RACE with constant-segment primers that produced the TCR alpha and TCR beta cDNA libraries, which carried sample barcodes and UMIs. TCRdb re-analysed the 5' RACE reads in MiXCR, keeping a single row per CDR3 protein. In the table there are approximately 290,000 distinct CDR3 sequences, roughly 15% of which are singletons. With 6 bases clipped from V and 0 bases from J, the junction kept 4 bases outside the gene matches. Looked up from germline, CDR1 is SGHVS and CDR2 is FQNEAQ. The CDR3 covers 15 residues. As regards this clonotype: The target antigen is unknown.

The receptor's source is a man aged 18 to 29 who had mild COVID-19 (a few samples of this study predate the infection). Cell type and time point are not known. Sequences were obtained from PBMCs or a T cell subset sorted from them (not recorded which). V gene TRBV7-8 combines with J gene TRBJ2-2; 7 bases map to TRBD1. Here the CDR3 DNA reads TGTGCCAGCAGGGAAGACAGGGCGAACACCGGGGAGCTGTTTTTT. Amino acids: CASREDRANTGELFF.